A single sample gave rise to the 31 T cell receptor beta chains below, sequenced in a study of cytomegalovirus exposure and HLA in healthy donors. The protocol was immunoSEQ multiplex PCR, while the TCRdb copy is restricted to in-frame clones and leaves out a portion. The table shows about 400,000 clones, with 75% to 90% occurring only once. The source material was PBMCs. These receptors all come from a woman between 18 and 29 years old in good health and CMV-seronegative.

V usage is TRBV27 and J usage is TRBJ2-1; 7 bases match TRBD2. The V segment lost 3 bases and the J segment 7 bases; nucleotides outside the gene matches: 6. Germline-derived CDR1 and CDR2 are MNHEY and SMNVEV (reference sequence). The CDR3 is made up of 14 amino acids. CDR3 protein: CASSFFGGGNEQFF. DNA of the CDR3: TGTGCCAGCAGTTTCTTTGGCGGGGGTAATGAGCAGTTCTTC.

The chain has TRBV27 and TRBJ2-3; 12 positions agree with TRBD2. This CDR3 contains 18 residues. Germline loops: CDR1 MNHEY, CDR2 SMNVEV (reference sequence). J was trimmed by 1 base and V by 6 bases; bases with no gene match: 11. CDR3 sequence reads: CASRVLAGGSLGTDTQYF. CDR3 bases: TGTGCCAGCAGAGTACTAGCGGGGGGCTCACTAGGCACAGATACGCAGTATTTT.

This rearrangement joins TRBV9 to TRBJ2-2, with 9 bases aligning to TRBD2. This CDR3 region has 16 residues. The V gene's germline CDR1 is SGDLS and CDR2 YYNGEE. J lost 1 base, V lost 1 base, and 2 bases had no gene match. CDR3 loop: CASSVTSGLNTGELFF. The CDR3 region has the DNA TGTGCCAGCAGCGTAACTAGCGGGCTGAACACCGGGGAGCTGTTTTTT.

The genes are TRBV6-4 and TRBJ1-1; TRBD1 might be the D (5 bases). V lost 6 bases to trimming and J lost 4 bases, with 18 bases between them. The germline V gene encodes CDR1 MRHNA and CDR2 SNTAGT. This CDR3 comprises 15 residues. The CDR3 DNA reads as TGTGCCAGCAGAACCACCGGGAGCGGGGGCACTGAAGCTTTCTTT. This gives the protein CASRTTGSGGTEAFF.

This sequence joins TRBV28 and TRBJ1-3; tentative D call: TRBD1 (6 bases). CDR3 length equals 15 residues. With 3 bases removed from V and 7 bases from J, the gap between germline ends came to 16 bases. From germline, CDR1 is MDHEN and CDR2 SYDVKM. The CDR3 DNA is TGTGCCAGCAGTTTTCCAGGGGCAAATAGGAACACCATATATTTT. Protein sequence: CASSFPGANRNTIYF.

A single count supports this clone. CDR3 protein: CASSWGTSLDTGELFF. Here the CDR3 DNA reads TGTGCCAGCAGTTGGGGGACTAGCCTCGACACCGGGGAGCTGTTTTTT. V is TRBV28 and J is TRBJ2-2; 9 bases map to TRBD2. V dropped 4 bases and J dropped 3; count of bases not matched to a gene: 6. The CDR3 totals 16 residues. Germline V gene sequence: CDR1 MDHEN, CDR2 SYDVKM.

The chain recombines TRBV29-1 with TRBJ1-2; possible D gene TRBD1, 5 bases. The germline V and J ends were trimmed by 5 bases and 2 bases, with 12 bases remaining between them. This CDR3 is built from 13 residues. CDR1 is SQVTM and CDR2 is ANQGSEA in the germline V gene. The CDR3: CSVSDSLNYGYTF. As DNA, the CDR3 is TGCAGCGTTTCCGACAGTCTAAACTATGGCTACACCTTC.

The chain couples TRBV29-1 to TRBJ2-7, with 10 bases matching TRBD2. Per germline, CDR1 SQVTM and CDR2 ANQGSEA. The CDR3 consists of 13 residues. Trimming took 6 bases from V and 4 from J; bases not matched to a gene: 6. The CDR3 DNA follows: TGCAGCGTGAGAACTAGCGGGGCTTACGAGCAGTACTTC. Translated, it gives CSVRTSGAYEQYF.

The V call is TRBV10-1, the J call TRBJ1-4; 7 nucleotides agree with TRBD1. Germline CDR1 is WNHNN and CDR2 is SYGVQD (reference sequence). CDR3 length: 16 residues. V dropped 6 bases and J dropped 0; count of bases not matched to a gene: 7. The CDR3 DNA reads TGCGCCAGCAGCCCGGACAGGCTTGCAACTAATGAAAAACTGTTTTTT. This gives the protein CASSPDRLATNEKLFF.

V gene TRBV2 combines with J gene TRBJ2-6, with D perhaps matching TRBD1 (8 bases). Trimming shortened V by 8 bases and J by 0 bases, and 17 bases separated the two germline ends. The CDR3 is made up of 17 amino acids. The germline gives CDR1 SNHLY, CDR2 FYNNEI. The CDR3 DNA reads TGTGCCAGCGGGGGGGACAGGCTTAACTCTGGGGCCAACGTCCTGACTTTC. Translated: CASGGDRLNSGANVLTF. The entire variable domain, with the rest obtained from reference TRBV2 and TRBJ2-6, is as follows: EPEVTQTPSHQVTQMGQEVILRCVPISNHLYFYWYRQILGQKVEFLVSFYNNEISEKSEIFDDQFSVERPDGSNFTLKIRSTKLEDSAMYFCASGGDRLNSGANVLTFGAGSRLTVL.

The rearrangement uses TRBV2 and TRBJ1-4, with D tentatively TRBD1 (5 bases). This CDR3 spans 15 amino acids. The V end was cut by 6 bases, the J end by 1 base, with 12 bases between. Per germline, CDR1 SNHLY and CDR2 FYNNEI. CDR3 DNA sequence: TGTGCCAGCAGACTATCGGGGGGAACTAATGAAAAACTGTTTTTT. Amino acids: CASRLSGGTNEKLFF.

The rearrangement links TRBV5-1 to TRBJ2-1; TRBD2 matches at 7 bases. CDR3 size: 14 residues. Germline CDR1 reads SGHRS; CDR2 reads YFSETQ. Trimming took 2 bases from V and 9 from J; bases not matched to a gene: 8. CDR3 sequence: CASSFNIAGSEQFF. In DNA, the CDR3 is TGCGCCAGCAGCTTTAACATAGCGGGTAGTGAGCAGTTCTTC.

With regard to this clone: An end of the junction differs from the germline gene, which may be a read error. The rearrangement links TRBV11-2 to TRBJ1-2; D gene ambiguous. The CDR3 is 12 amino acids. The germline CDR1 and CDR2 sequences are SGHAT and FQNNGV. The CDR3 bases are TGTGCCAGCAGCTTAGATCGCTTTGGAGGGTTCTTC. Translated: CASSLDRFGGFF.

This CDR3 reads CASSERGYGEQFF. CDR3 sequence (DNA): TGTGCCAGCAGTGAACGCGGTTACGGTGAGCAGTTCTTC. The rearrangement links TRBV2 to TRBJ2-1; D is unresolved. This CDR3 is 13 amino acids long. Germline CDR1 reads SNHLY; CDR2 reads FYNNEI. V was pared by 2 bases and J by 9 bases, with 11 bases between.

The chain joins TRBV6-4 to TRBJ2-3; TRBD2 aligns across 10 bases. The CDR3 length is 15 residues. Trimming at V came to 1 base and at J to 4 bases, leaving 2 bases not matched to a gene. CDR1 is MRHNA and CDR2 is SNTAGT in the germline V gene. The CDR3 DNA follows: TGTGCCAGCAGTGACTTAGCGGGAGGTCCAGATACGCAGTATTTT. This gives the protein CASSDLAGGPDTQYF.

Remarks on this clone: Other DNA sequences in this specimen translate into the identical CDR3. V and J are TRBV7-9 and TRBJ1-1; weak D call: TRBD1 (5 bases). V lost 3 bases, J lost 3 bases, and 5 bases lay in between. CDR3 length: 12 residues. Germline CDR1 is SEHNR and CDR2 is FQNEAQ (reference sequence). This chain's CDR3 is CASSFRDTEAFF. CDR3 nucleotide sequence: TGTGCCAGCAGCTTCAGGGACACTGAAGCTTTCTTT. Full variable domain (rest looked up from reference TRBV7-9 and TRBJ1-1): DTGVSQNPRHKITKRGQNVTFRCDPISEHNRLYWYRQTLGQGPEFLTYFQNEAQLEKSRLLSDRFSAERPKGSFSTLEIQRTEQGDSAMYLCASSFRDTEAFFGQGTRLTVV.

The V call is TRBV4-1, the J call TRBJ2-7; 11 bases are a match to TRBD1. Trimming at V came to 4 bases and at J to 2 bases, leaving 4 bases not matched to a gene. The CDR3 is 15 residues long. CDR1 MGHRA and CDR2 YSYEKL come from the germline V gene. CDR3 sequence (DNA): TGCGCCAGCAGCCCCAGGGGACAGGGGGCCTACGAGCAGTACTTC. This encodes CASSPRGQGAYEQYF.

V and J are TRBV28 and TRBJ2-6; 8 nucleotides align to TRBD2. After removal of 7 bases from V and 0 bases from J, the junction contained 5 bases not matched to a gene. Germline loops: CDR1 MDHEN, CDR2 SYDVKM. There are 16 residues in the CDR3. The CDR3 region is CASKTAGDSGANVLTF. The CDR3 coding sequence is TGTGCCAGCAAGACAGCGGGAGACTCTGGGGCCAACGTCCTGACTTTC.

The chain combines TRBV5-6 with TRBJ2-5, with D tentatively TRBD1 (6 bases). Deletions cut 1 base from V and 9 bases from J, with 13 bases between. This CDR3 has 13 amino acids. Germline CDR1 reads SGHDT; CDR2 reads YYEEEE. This CDR3 is CASSLYGKGAQYF. DNA for the CDR3: TGTGCCAGCAGCTTGTACGGGAAGGGGGCCCAGTACTTC. The variable domain in full, with the rest retrieved from reference TRBV5-6 and TRBJ2-5, is DAGVTQSPTHLIKTRGQQVTLRCSPKSGHDTVSWYQQALGQGPQFIFQYYEEEERQRGNFPDRFSGHQFPNYSSELNVNALLLGDSALYLCASSLYGKGAQYFGPGTRLLVL.

This rearrangement joins TRBV5-1 to TRBJ1-2; TRBD1 matches at 9 bases. Germline CDR1 and CDR2: SGHRS and YFSETQ. Germline trimming cut 0 bases from V and 4 bases from J; bases unmatched to any gene: 4. CDR3 size: 15 residues. CDR3 in amino acids: CASSLETGGSYGYTF. The CDR3 nucleotides read TGCGCCAGCAGCTTGGAGACAGGGGGTTCCTATGGCTACACCTTC. Using reference TRBV5-1 and TRBJ1-2 for the parts outside the CDR3, the full variable domain is KAGVTQTPRYLIKTRGQQVTLSCSPISGHRSVSWYQQTPGQGLQFLFEYFSETQRNKGNFPGRFSGRQFSNSRSEMNVSTLELGDSALYLCASSLETGGSYGYTFGSGTRLTVV.

In its sample, this clone was seen a few times. The chain has TRBV6-5 and TRBJ1-2; 7 nucleotides agree with TRBD1. The CDR3 loop spans 14 amino acids. V was clipped by 6 bases and J by 0 bases; unmatched bases: 4. Germline V gene data show CDR1 as MNHEY and CDR2 as SVGAGI. The CDR3: CASRGDRANYGYTF. The CDR3, as DNA: TGTGCCAGCAGAGGGGACAGAGCTAACTATGGCTACACCTTC.

The chain uses TRBV28 and TRBJ2-5, with 9 bases aligning to TRBD1. There are 17 residues in the CDR3. Per the germline V gene, CDR1 is MDHEN and CDR2 is SYDVKM. V dropped 3 bases and J dropped 5; count of bases not matched to a gene: 13. The CDR3 spells CASSFPPGQGFRETQYF. CDR3 nucleotides: TGTGCCAGCAGTTTCCCGCCGGGACAGGGATTCCGGGAGACCCAGTACTTC.

The V call is TRBV6-6, the J call TRBJ1-2; D is unclear. V gave up 8 bases and J gave up 6 bases, with 16 bases separating them. This CDR3 is built from 13 residues. Germline V gene data show CDR1 as MNHNY and CDR2 as SVGAGI (reference sequence). CDR3 region: CASGREPQNGYTF. The CDR3 nucleotides are TGTGCCAGCGGCCGGGAGCCCCAAAATGGCTACACCTTC.

This sequence joins TRBV6-6 and TRBJ2-7; 11 bases are shared with TRBD2. CDR1 is MNHNY and CDR2 is SVGAGI in the germline V gene (reference sequence). CDR3 length equals 15 residues. After removal of 2 bases from V and 4 bases from J, the junction contained 4 bases not matched to a gene. CDR3 DNA: TGTGCCAGCAGTTACCCCCCTAGCGGGGGGTACGAGCAGTACTTC. It encodes CASSYPPSGGYEQYF.

The V and J genes are TRBV6-1 and TRBJ2-5, with D possibly TRBD2 on 6 matching bases. From germline, CDR1 is MNHNS and CDR2 SASEGT. The CDR3 is 15 amino acids. The V end lost 6 bases, the J end lost 5 bases, and 19 bases lay between the germline ends. CDR3 protein: CASRRPPGVRETQYF. Written as DNA, the CDR3 is TGTGCCAGCAGACGACCCCCGGGAGTGAGGGAGACCCAGTACTTC.

The chain combines TRBV2 with TRBJ2-3; D ambiguous. Deletions cut 4 bases from V and 4 bases from J, with 6 bases between. Germline V gene data show CDR1 as SNHLY and CDR2 as FYNNEI. The length of the CDR3 is 12 residues. In nucleotides, the CDR3 is TGTGCCAGCAGTGTAGTCCCAGATACGCAGTATTTT. Residues: CASSVVPDTQYF.

The chain carries TRBV29-1 and TRBJ2-5; TRBD2 matches at 10 bases. The CDR3 spans 13 residues. Per the germline V gene, CDR1 is SQVTM and CDR2 is ANQGSEA. V dropped 6 bases and J dropped 3; count of bases not matched to a gene: 4. This chain's CDR3 is CSVLLAGEETQYF. The CDR3 region has the DNA TGCAGCGTCCTTCTAGCGGGGGAAGAGACCCAGTACTTC. The full variable domain, completed using reference TRBV29-1 and TRBJ2-5, is SAVISQKPSRDICQRGTSLTIQCQVDSQVTMMFWYRQQPGQSLTLIATANQGSEATYESGFVIDKFPISRPNLTFSTLTVSNMSPEDSSIYLCSVLLAGEETQYFGPGTRLLVL.

The genes are TRBV18 and TRBJ2-5; D gene unclear. The CDR3 loop spans 14 amino acids. The germline gives CDR1 KGHSH, CDR2 LQKENI. The V gene lost 1 base and the J gene lost 2 bases, with 8 bases spanning the gap. In DNA form, the CDR3 reads TGTGCCAGCTCACCACTCCGCAGTCAAGAGACCCAGTACTTC. Translated, it gives CASSPLRSQETQYF.

V usage is TRBV5-1 and J usage is TRBJ2-2, with 14 bases matching TRBD2. The CDR3 contains 18 residues. The V gene's germline CDR1 is SGHRS and CDR2 YFSETQ. The trim removed 4 bases at V and 1 base at J, leaving 6 bases unmatched. The CDR3 here is CASSPGLAGELNTGELFF. The CDR3 coding sequence is TGCGCCAGCAGCCCGGGACTAGCGGGGGAATTGAACACCGGGGAGCTGTTTTTT.

The V call is TRBV4-1, the J call TRBJ2-1; D uncertain. V was pared by 8 bases and J by 0 bases, with 14 bases between. This CDR3 comprises 15 residues. Germline lookup yields CDR1 MGHRA and CDR2 YSYEKL. This CDR3 is CASQPQASSYNEQFF. The DNA of the CDR3 is TGCGCCAGCCAGCCCCAGGCCAGCTCCTACAATGAGCAGTTCTTC.

The gene calls are TRBV4-1 and TRBJ1-2; D call uncertain. CDR3 length: 15 residues. V lost 0 bases to trimming and J lost 4 bases, with 12 bases between them. Germline loops: CDR1 MGHRA, CDR2 YSYEKL. The CDR3 loop is CASSQEASPGYGYTF. The CDR3 DNA reads as TGCGCCAGCAGCCAAGAGGCCTCTCCAGGCTATGGCTACACCTTC.